The 17 T cell receptor beta chains reported below all come from one sample, sequenced in a study of control samples from healthy donors and cancer patients. Profiled with immunoSEQ multiplex PCR; TCRdb holds only in-frame clones, not every one. The data contain over 110,000 clones, roughly 90% of them singletons. The sequenced sample was blood. Source of these receptors: a man in his thirties or forties in good health.

Remarks on this clone: One end of the junction varies from germline; a read error may be responsible. The chain uses TRBV6-1 and TRBJ2-5; D may be TRBD2 (5 bases). The germline V gene encodes CDR1 MNHNS and CDR2 SASEGT. The CDR3 is 13 residues long. CDR3 in amino acids: CASSEAVQETQYF. The CDR3 region has the DNA TGTGCCAGCAGCGAAGCGGTCCAAGAGACCCAGTACTTC.

The sample holds a few counts of this clone. The V gene is TRBV2, the J gene TRBJ2-2; D ambiguous. V lost 8 bases and J lost 4, with 8 bases in between. CDR3 length: 12 amino acids. The germline CDR1 and CDR2 sequences are SNHLY and FYNNEI. The CDR3 spells CASGSGTGELFF. The CDR3 bases are TGTGCCAGCGGTTCGGGCACCGGGGAGCTGTTTTTT.

This chain joins TRBV7-3 and TRBJ2-1, with no clear D. The CDR3 runs to 15 residues. Germline assignment: CDR1 SGHTA and CDR2 FQGTGA. Trimming shortened V by 5 bases and J by 0 bases, and 11 bases separated the two germline ends. The CDR3 loop reads CASSPTQSSYNEQFF. The CDR3 DNA sequence: TGTGCCAGCAGCCCGACCCAGTCCTCCTACAATGAGCAGTTCTTC. The full variable domain, with the rest looked up from reference TRBV7-3 and TRBJ2-1, is GAGVSQTPSNKVTEKGKYVELRCDPISGHTALYWYRQSLGQGPEFLIYFQGTGAADDSGLPNDRFFAVRPEGSVSTLKIQRTERGDSAVYLCASSPTQSSYNEQFFGPGTRLTVL.

The chain has TRBV28 and TRBJ2-6, with 8 nucleotides matching TRBD2. Germline V gives CDR1 MDHEN, CDR2 SYDVKM. The ends lost 5 bases at V and 2 bases at J; junction bases unmatched: 2. CDR3 length: 15 amino acids. CDR3 nucleotide sequence: TGTGCCAGCAGTCCGGGGGGGGCTGGGGCCAACGTCCTGACTTTC. Protein sequence: CASSPGGAGANVLTF.

This chain links TRBV7-2 with TRBJ1-1, with D possibly matching TRBD1 (5 bases). Germline CDR1 and CDR2: SGHTA and FQGNSA. The CDR3 is 16 amino acids. Trimming removed 3 bases from V and 1 base from J, with 15 bases in between. The CDR3 nucleotides are TGTGCCAGCAGCTTGGGGCCGACATCTTGGAACACTGAAGCTTTCTTT. Its translation: CASSLGPTSWNTEAFF.

The chain couples TRBV9 to TRBJ1-5, with D tentatively TRBD1 (6 bases). V was cut by 0 bases and J by 4 bases, with 11 bases left in between. CDR1 and CDR2 (germline): SGDLS, YYNGEE. The CDR3 covers 15 residues. The CDR3 nucleotides read TGTGCCAGCAGCGTAGGCGGGACACCAAATCAGCCCCAGCATTTT. It translates to CASSVGGTPNQPQHF.

This clone is a singleton in its sample. The chain combines TRBV27 with TRBJ1-2; no clear D. The germline gives CDR1 MNHEY, CDR2 SMNVEV (reference sequence). CDR3 length: 15 amino acids. Between the trimmed V and J ends, which lost 7 bases and 14 bases, there was a span of 29 bases. The CDR3 bases are TGTGCCAGCACCGAAAACCGTCCCCAGAAGACGACGCAAACCTTC. Its protein product is CASTENRPQKTTQTF.

J is TRBJ2-7 and V is TRBV11-3; perhaps TRBD1 as D (6 bases). Trimming took off 1 base at V and 6 bases at J, with 13 bases between the two ends. The CDR3 runs 14 residues. Germline V gene lookup returns CDR1 SGHNT and CDR2 YENEEA. The CDR3 DNA sequence: TGTGCCAGCAGCTTAGGTCCAGGGGTCGGCGAGCAGTACTTC. Its protein product is CASSLGPGVGEQYF.

The CDR3 protein is CASSLSGLDGYTF. DNA for the CDR3: TGCGCCAGCAGCTTGAGCGGGCTGGATGGCTACACCTTC. This rearrangement joins TRBV5-1 to TRBJ1-2; D not certain. CDR1 and CDR2 from the germline V gene are SGHRS and YFSETQ. V was clipped by 1 base and J by 6 bases, with 10 bases between them. This CDR3 region has 13 residues.

This chain connects TRBV29-1 to TRBJ2-3; the D gene is possibly TRBD1 (5 bases). CDR1 and CDR2 from the germline V gene are SQVTM and ANQGSEA. V gave up 3 bases and J gave up 4 bases, with 11 bases separating them. CDR3 length: 13 residues. CDR3 nucleotides: TGCAGCGTTGACCTGAGGACATCAGATACGCAGTATTTT. Protein sequence: CSVDLRTSDTQYF.

The gene calls are TRBV12-3 or TRBV12-4 and TRBJ2-2; D is possibly TRBD1 (6 bases). The CDR3 contains 13 residues. V was pared by 6 bases and J by 7 bases, with 12 bases between. Here the CDR3 DNA reads TGTGCCAGCAGCAGGGGATGGAGCGGGGAGCTGTTTTTT. This gives the protein CASSRGWSGELFF.

This clone was counted a few times. The chain uses TRBV3-1 (or the pseudogene TRBV3-2) and TRBJ1-1, with TRBD1 matching 9 bases. The CDR3 length is 13 residues. The trim removed 7 bases at V and 8 bases at J, leaving 8 bases unmatched. Germline V lookup: CDR1 LGHDT, CDR2 YNNKEL (reference sequence). The CDR3 coding sequence is TGTGCCAGCATCGACAGGGGGGTTGGAGAAGCTTTCTTT. Its protein is CASIDRGVGEAFF.

The chain uses TRBV30 and TRBJ1-1, with D unclear. The CDR3 totals 14 residues. Germline-derived CDR1 and CDR2 are GTSNPN and SVGIG (reference sequence). V was trimmed by 0 bases and J by 4 bases, leaving 12 bases between them. The CDR3 region is CAWSVPGLSTEAFF. The CDR3 DNA is TGTGCCTGGAGTGTACCCGGGCTGAGCACTGAAGCTTTCTTT.

V is TRBV19 and J is TRBJ2-2, with D possibly TRBD2 on 7 matching bases. Deletions cut 10 bases from V and 6 bases from J, with 18 bases between. The CDR3 length is 14 residues. Germline V lookup: CDR1 LNHDA, CDR2 SQIVND (reference sequence). CDR3: CATRLGGLSGELFF. CDR3 DNA: TGTGCCACTAGGTTGGGGGGGCTCTCCGGGGAGCTGTTTTTT.

This rearrangement joins TRBV7-3 to TRBJ2-7; 11 nucleotides match TRBD1. Losses at the gene ends were 5 bases for V and 3 bases for J; bases not matched to a gene: 15. The CDR3 has 18 amino acids. The germline gives CDR1 SGHTA, CDR2 FQGTGA. Here the CDR3 reads CASSPGQGAIGLVYEQYF. CDR3 in DNA: TGTGCCAGCAGCCCCGGACAGGGGGCGATAGGTTTAGTCTACGAGCAGTACTTC. Based on the CDR3 plus reference TRBV7-3 and TRBJ2-7, the full variable domain is GAGVSQTPSNKVTEKGKYVELRCDPISGHTALYWYRQSLGQGPEFLIYFQGTGAADDSGLPNDRFFAVRPEGSVSTLKIQRTERGDSAVYLCASSPGQGAIGLVYEQYFGPGTRLTVT.

This rearrangement joins TRBV6-2 or TRBV6-3 to TRBJ2-1; 9 positions match TRBD2. The V and J ends lost 3 bases and 3 bases, in that order; junction bases with no gene match: 6. The CDR3 runs to 16 residues. Germline CDR1 is MNHEY and CDR2 is SVGEGT. The DNA for the CDR3 is TGTGCCAGCAGTTATGCTCTAGCGGGATACTACAATGAGCAGTTCTTC. It codes for CASSYALAGYYNEQFF.

About this clone: Different DNA sequences within this sample yield the same CDR3. The gene calls are TRBV15 and TRBJ2-1, with 7 positions matching TRBD1. V shed 0 bases and J 4 bases; nucleotides not matched to a gene: 0. The germline CDR1 and CDR2 sequences are LNHNV and YYDKDF (reference sequence). This CDR3 is 14 amino acids long. CDR3 bases: TGTGCCACCAGCAGAGACAGGGGGTACAATGAGCAGTTCTTC. As protein: CATSRDRGYNEQFF.